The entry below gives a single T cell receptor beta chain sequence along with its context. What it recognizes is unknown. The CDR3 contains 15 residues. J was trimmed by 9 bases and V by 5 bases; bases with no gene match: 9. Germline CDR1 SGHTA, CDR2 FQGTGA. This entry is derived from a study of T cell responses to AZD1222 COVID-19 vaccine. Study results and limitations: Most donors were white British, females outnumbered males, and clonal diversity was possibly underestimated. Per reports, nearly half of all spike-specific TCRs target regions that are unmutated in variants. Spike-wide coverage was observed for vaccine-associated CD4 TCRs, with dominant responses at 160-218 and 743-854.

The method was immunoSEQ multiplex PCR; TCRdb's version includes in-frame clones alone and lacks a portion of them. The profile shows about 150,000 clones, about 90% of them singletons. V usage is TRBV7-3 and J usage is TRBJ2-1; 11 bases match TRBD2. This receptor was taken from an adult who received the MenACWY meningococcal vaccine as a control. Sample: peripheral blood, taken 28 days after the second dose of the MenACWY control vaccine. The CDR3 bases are TGTGCCAGCAGCCTAGGGGGGACTAGCGGAACTGAGCAGTTCTTC. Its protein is CASSLGGTSGTEQFF.